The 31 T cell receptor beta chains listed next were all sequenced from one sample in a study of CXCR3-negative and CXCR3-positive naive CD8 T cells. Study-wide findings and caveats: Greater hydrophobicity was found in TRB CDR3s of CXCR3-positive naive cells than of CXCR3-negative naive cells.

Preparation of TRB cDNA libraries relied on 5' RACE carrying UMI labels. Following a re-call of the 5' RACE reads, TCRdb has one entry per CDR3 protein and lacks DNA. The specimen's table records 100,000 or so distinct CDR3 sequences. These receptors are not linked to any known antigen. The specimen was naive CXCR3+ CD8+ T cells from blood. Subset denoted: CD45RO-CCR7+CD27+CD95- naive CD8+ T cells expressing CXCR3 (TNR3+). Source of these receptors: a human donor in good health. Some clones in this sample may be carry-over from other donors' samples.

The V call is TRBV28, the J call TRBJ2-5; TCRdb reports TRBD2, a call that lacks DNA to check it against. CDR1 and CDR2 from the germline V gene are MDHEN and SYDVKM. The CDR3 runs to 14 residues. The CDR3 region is CASSGLAGQETQYF.

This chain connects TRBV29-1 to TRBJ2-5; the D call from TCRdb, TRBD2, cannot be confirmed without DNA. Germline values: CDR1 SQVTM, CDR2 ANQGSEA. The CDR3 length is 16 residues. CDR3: CSVEFRESALQETQYF.

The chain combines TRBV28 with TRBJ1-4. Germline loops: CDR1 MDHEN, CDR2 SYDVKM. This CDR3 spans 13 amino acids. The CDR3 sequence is CASSLYGGEKLFF.

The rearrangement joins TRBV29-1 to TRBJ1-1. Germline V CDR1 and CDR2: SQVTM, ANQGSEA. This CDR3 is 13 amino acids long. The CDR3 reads CSVQDGENTEAFF.

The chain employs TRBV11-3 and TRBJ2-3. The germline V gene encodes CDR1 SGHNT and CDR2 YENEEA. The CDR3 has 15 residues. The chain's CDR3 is CASSLTPRATDTQYF.

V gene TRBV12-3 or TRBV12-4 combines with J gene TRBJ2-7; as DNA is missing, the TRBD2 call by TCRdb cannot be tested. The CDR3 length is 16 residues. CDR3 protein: CASSEGTSGGGYEQYF.

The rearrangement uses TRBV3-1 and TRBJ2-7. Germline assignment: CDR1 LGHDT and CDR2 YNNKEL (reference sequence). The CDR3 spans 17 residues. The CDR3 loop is CASSQDLWDQTAYEQYF.

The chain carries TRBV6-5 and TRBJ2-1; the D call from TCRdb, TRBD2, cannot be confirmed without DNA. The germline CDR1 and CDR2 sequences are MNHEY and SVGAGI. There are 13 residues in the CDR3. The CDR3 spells CASGPNEYNEQFF.

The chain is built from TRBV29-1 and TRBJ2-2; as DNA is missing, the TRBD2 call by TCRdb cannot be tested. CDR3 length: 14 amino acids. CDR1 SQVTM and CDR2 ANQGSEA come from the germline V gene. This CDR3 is CSVRLAGGPRELFF.

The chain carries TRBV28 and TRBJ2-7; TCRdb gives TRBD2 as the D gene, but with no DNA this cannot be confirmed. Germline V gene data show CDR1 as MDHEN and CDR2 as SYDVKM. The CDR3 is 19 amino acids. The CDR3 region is CASSSHHSILAGESYEQYF.

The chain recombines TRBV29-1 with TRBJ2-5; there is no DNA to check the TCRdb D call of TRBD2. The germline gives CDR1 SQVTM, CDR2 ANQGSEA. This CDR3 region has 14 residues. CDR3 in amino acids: CSVLAGLYQETQYF.

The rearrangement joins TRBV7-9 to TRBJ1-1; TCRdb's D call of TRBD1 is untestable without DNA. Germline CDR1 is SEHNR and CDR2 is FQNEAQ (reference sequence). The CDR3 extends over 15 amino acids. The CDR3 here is CASSPGTLANTEAFF.

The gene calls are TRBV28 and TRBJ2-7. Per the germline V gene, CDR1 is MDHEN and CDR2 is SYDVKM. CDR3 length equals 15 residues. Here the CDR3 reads CASRAYRSRHYEQYF.

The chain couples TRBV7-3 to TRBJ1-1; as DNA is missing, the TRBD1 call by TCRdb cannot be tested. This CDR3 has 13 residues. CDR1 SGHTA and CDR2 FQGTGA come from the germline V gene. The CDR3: CASRRQGSTEAFF.

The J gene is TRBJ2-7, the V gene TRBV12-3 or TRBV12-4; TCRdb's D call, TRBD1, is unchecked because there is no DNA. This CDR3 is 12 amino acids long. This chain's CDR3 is CASSLWGSEQYF.

This CDR3 reads CSGDGTSGETSYNEQFF. The chain has TRBV20-1 and TRBJ2-1; TCRdb selects TRBD2, and the lack of DNA leaves this call unchecked. The length of the CDR3 is 17 residues. Germline CDR1 DFQATT, CDR2 SNEGSKA (reference sequence).

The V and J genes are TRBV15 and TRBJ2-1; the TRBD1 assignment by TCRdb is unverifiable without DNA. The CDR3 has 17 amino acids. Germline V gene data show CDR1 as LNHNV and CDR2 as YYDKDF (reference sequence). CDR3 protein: CATSSWVSTWGTNEQFF.

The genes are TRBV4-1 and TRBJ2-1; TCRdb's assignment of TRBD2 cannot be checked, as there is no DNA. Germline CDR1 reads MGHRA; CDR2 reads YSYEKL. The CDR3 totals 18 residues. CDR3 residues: CASSQDPYWAGGRNEQFF.

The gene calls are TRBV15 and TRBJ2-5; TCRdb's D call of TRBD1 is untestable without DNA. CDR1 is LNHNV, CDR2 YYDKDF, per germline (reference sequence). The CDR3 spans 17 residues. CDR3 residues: CATSRALIGRGGETQYF. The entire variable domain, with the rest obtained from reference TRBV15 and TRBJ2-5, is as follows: DAMVIQNPRYQVTQFGKPVTLSCSQTLNHNVMYWYQQKSSQAPKLLFHYYDKDFNNEADTPDNFQSRRPNTSFCFLDIRSPGLGDTAMYLCATSRALIGRGGETQYFGPGTRLLVL.

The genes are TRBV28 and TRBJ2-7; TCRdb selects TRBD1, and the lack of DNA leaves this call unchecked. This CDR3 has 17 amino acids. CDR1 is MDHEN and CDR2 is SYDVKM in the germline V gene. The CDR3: CASSPRDSQKQSYEQYF.

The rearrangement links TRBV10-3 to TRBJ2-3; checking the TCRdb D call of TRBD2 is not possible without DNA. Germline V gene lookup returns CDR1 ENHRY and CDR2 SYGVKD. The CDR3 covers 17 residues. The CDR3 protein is CAISESKLAGSTDTQYF.

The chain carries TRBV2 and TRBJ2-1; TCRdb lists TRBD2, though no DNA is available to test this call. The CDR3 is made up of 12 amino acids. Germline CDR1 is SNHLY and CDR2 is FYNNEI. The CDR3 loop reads CASVPSYNEQFF.

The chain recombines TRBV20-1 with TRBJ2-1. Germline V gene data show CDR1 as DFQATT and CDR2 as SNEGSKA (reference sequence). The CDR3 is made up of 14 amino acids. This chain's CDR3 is CSARESSSYNEQFF.

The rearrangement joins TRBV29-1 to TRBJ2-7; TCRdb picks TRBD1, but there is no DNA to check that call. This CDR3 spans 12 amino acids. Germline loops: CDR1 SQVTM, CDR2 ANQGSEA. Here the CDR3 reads CSVGAGSYEQYF.

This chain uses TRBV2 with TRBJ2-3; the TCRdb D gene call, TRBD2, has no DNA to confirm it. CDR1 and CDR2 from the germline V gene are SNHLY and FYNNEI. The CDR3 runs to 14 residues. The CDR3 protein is CASSVLAGTDTQYF.

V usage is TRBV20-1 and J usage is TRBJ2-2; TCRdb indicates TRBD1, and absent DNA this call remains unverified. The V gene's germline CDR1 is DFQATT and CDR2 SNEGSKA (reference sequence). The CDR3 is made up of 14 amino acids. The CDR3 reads CSAWGVEDTGELFF.

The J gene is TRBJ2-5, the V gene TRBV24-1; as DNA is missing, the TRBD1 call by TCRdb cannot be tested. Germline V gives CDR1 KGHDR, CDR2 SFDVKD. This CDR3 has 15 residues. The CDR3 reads CATSDSQGPQETQYF.

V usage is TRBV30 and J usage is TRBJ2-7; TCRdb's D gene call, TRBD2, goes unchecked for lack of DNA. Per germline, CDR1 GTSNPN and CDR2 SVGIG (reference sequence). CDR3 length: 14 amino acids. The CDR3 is CAWDRGKASYEQYF.

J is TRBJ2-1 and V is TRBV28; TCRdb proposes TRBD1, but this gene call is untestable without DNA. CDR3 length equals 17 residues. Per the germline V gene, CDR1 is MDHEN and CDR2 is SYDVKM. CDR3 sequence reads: CASSLLSPGQGYNEQFF.

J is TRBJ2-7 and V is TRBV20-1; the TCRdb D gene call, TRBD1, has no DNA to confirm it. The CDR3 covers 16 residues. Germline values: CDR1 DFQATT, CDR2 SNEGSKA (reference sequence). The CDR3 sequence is CSAPPYTLGVSYEQYF.

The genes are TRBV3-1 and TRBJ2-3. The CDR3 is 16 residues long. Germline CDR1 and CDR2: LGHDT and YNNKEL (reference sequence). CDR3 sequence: CASSQVVAGGTDTQYF.